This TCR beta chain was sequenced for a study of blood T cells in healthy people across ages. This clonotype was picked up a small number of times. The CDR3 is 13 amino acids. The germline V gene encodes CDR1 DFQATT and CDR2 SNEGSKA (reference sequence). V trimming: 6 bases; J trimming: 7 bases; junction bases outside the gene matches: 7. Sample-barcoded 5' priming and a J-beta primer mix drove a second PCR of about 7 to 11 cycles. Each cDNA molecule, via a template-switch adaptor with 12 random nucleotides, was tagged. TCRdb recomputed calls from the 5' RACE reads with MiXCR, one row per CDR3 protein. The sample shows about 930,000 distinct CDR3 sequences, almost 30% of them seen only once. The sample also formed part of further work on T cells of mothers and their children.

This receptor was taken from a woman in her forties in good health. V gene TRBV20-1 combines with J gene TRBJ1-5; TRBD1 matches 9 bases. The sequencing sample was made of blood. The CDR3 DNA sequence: TGCAGTGCACAACAGGGGGCAAGGCAGCCCCAGCATTTT. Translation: CSAQQGARQPQHF.